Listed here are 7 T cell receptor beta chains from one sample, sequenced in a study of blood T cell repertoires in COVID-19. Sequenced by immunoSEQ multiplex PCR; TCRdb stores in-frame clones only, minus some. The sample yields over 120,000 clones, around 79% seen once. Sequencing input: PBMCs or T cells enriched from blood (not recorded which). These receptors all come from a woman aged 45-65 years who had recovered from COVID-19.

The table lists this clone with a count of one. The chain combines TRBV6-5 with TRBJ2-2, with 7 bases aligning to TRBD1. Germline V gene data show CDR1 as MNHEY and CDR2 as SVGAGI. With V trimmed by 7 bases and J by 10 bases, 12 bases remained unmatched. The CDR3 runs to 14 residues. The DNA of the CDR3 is TGTGCCAGCACCAAGACAGGGTGGATGGAGGAGCTGTTTTTT. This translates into CASTKTGWMEELFF.

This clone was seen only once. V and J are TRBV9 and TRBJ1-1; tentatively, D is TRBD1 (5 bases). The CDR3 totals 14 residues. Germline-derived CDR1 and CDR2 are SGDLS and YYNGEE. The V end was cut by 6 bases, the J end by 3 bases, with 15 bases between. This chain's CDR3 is CASTPQGGYTEAFF. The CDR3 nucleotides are TGTGCCAGCACTCCCCAGGGCGGATACACTGAAGCTTTCTTT. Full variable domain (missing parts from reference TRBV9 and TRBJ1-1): DSGVTQTPKHLITATGQRVTLRCSPRSGDLSVYWYQQSLDQGLQFLIQYYNGEERAKGNILERFSAQQFPDLHSELNLSSLELGDSALYFCASTPQGGYTEAFFGQGTRLTVV.

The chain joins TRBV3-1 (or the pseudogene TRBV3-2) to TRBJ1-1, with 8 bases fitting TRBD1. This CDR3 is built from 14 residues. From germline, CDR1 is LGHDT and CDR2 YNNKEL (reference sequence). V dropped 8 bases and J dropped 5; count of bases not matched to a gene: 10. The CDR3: CASGPQGVRTEAFF. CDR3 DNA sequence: TGTGCCAGCGGACCACAGGGGGTTCGGACTGAAGCTTTCTTT.

The CDR3 sequence is CASSLDRGGNEQFF. DNA for the CDR3: TGTGCCAGCAGCCTGGACAGGGGTGGGAATGAGCAGTTCTTC. The V and J genes are TRBV11-2 and TRBJ2-1, with 9 bases identical to TRBD1. The V segment lost 5 bases and the J segment 7 bases; nucleotides outside the gene matches: 6. The germline V gene encodes CDR1 SGHAT and CDR2 FQNNGV. The length of the CDR3 is 14 residues. Combining the CDR3 with reference TRBV11-2 and TRBJ2-1 gives the whole variable domain EAGVAQSPRYKIIEKRQSVAFWCNPISGHATLYWYQQILGQGPKLLIQFQNNGVVDDSQLPKDRFSAERLKGVDSTLKIQPAKLEDSAVYLCASSLDRGGNEQFFGPGTRLTVL.

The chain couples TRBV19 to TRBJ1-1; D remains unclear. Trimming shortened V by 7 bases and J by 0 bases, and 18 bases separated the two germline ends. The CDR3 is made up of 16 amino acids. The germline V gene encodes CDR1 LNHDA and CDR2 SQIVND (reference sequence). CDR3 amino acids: CASIARQQPMNTEAFF. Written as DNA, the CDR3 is TGTGCCAGTATAGCCCGGCAGCAACCCATGAACACTGAAGCTTTCTTT.

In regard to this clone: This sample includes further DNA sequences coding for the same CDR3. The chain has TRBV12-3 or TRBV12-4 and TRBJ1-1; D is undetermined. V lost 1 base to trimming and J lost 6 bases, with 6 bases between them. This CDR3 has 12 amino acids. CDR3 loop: CASSLGGPEAFF. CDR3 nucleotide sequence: TGTGCCAGCAGTTTAGGAGGGCCTGAAGCTTTCTTT.

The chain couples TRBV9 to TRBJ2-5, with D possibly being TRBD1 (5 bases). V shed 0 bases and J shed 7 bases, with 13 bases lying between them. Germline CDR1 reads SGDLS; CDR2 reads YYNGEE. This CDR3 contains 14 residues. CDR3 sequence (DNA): TGTGCCAGCAGCGTAGGGGTCACAGGTGGGACCCAGTACTTC. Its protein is CASSVGVTGGTQYF.